This T cell receptor (beta chain) derives from a study of control samples from healthy donors and cancer patients. V dropped 0 bases and J dropped 0 bases, with 9 bases sitting between them. This CDR3 has 15 amino acids. Per germline, CDR1 LGHNA and CDR2 YSLEER. This table comes from immunoSEQ multiplex PCR, and its TCRdb copy is limited to in-frame clones, with some not included. Here the sample spans approximately 170,000 clones, 90% being singletons. The source material was blood. The chain combines TRBV4-3 with TRBJ2-7; perhaps TRBD1 as D (6 bases). The sequence came from a woman in her forties or fifties in good health. For the CDR3, the DNA is TGCGCCAGCAGCCAAGATCGACAGGTCTCCTACGAGCAGTACTTC. Translation: CASSQDRQVSYEQYF.